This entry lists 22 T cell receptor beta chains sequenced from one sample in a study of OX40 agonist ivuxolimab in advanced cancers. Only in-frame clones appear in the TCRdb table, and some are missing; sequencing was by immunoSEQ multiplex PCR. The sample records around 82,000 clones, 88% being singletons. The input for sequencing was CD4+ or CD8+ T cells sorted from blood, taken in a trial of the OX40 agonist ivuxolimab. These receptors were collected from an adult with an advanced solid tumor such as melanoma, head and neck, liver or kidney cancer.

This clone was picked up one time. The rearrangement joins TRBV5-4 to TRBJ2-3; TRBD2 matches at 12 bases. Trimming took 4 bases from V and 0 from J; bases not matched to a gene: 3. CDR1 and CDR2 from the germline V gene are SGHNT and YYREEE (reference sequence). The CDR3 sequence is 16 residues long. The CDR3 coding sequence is TGTGCCAGCAGCGAAGGGACTAGCGGGAGCACAGATACGCAGTATTTT. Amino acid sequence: CASSEGTSGSTDTQYF.

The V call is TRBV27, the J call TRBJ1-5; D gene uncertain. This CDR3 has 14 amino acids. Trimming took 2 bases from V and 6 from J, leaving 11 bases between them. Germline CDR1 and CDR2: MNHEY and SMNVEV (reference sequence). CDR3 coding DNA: TGTGCCAGCAGTTTAAGGAGGGATGCTCAGCCCCAGCATTTT. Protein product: CASSLRRDAQPQHF.

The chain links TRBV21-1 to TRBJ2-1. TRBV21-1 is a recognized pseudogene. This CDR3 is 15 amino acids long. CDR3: CASSKSNMADNEQFF. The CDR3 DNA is TGTGCCAGCAGCAAATCTAATATGGCAGACAATGAGCAGTTCTTC.

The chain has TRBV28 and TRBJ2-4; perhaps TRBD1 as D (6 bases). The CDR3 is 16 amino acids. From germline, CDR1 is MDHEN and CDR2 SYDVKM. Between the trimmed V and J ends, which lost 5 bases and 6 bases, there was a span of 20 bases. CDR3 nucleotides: TGTGCCAGCAGTGGAAGAGGACAGAATACTTTAAACATTCAGTACTTC. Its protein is CASSGRGQNTLNIQYF.

The CDR3 DNA follows: TGTGCCAGCAGATCGGACTCGAACTCCTACGAGCAGTACTTC. Translated: CASRSDSNSYEQYF. The chain links TRBV2 to TRBJ2-7; a weak D match, TRBD2 (5 bases). The CDR3 covers 14 residues. The V end was cut by 6 bases, the J end by 0 bases, with 12 bases between. Germline-derived CDR1 and CDR2 are SNHLY and FYNNEI. Complete variable domain (other parts from reference TRBV2 and TRBJ2-7): EPEVTQTPSHQVTQMGQEVILRCVPISNHLYFYWYRQILGQKVEFLVSFYNNEISEKSEIFDDQFSVERPDGSNFTLKIRSTKLEDSAMYFCASRSDSNSYEQYFGPGTRLTVT.

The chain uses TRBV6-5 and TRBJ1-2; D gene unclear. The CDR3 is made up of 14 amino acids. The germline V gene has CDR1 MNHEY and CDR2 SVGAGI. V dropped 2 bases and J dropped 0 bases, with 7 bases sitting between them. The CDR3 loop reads CASSYGRTNYGYTF. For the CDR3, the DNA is TGTGCCAGCAGTTACGGCAGAACTAACTATGGCTACACCTTC.

The CDR3 coding sequence is TGTGCCAGCAGTACGCGCAACGTCCTGACTTTC. Protein: CASSTRNVLTF. The rearrangement links TRBV28 to TRBJ2-6; D gene uncertain. CDR1 is MDHEN and CDR2 is SYDVKM in the germline V gene. V was trimmed by 5 bases and J by 9 bases, leaving 5 bases between them. This CDR3 comprises 11 residues.

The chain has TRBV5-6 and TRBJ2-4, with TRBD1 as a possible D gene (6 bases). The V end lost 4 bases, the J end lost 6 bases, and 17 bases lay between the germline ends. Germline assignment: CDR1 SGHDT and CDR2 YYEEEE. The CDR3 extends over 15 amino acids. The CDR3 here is CASSPDRGWGNIQYF. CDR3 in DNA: TGTGCCAGCAGCCCGGATAGGGGGTGGGGAAACATTCAGTACTTC.

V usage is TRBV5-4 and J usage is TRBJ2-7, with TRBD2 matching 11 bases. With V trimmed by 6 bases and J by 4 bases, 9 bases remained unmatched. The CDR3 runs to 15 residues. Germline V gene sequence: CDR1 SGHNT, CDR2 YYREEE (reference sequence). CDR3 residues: CASTKVAGGRYEQYF. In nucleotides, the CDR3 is TGTGCCAGCACCAAGGTAGCGGGAGGGAGGTACGAGCAGTACTTC.

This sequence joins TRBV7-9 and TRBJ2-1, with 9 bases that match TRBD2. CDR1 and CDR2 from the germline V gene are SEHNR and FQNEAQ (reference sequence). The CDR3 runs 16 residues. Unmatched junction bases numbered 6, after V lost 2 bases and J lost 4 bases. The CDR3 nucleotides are TGTGCCAGCAGCTTATTGGGTAGCGGGAGATACAATGAGCAGTTCTTC. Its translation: CASSLLGSGRYNEQFF. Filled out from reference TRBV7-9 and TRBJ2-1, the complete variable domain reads DTGVSQNPRHKITKRGQNVTFRCDPISEHNRLYWYRQTLGQGPEFLTYFQNEAQLEKSRLLSDRFSAERPKGSFSTLEIQRTEQGDSAMYLCASSLLGSGRYNEQFFGPGTRLTVL.

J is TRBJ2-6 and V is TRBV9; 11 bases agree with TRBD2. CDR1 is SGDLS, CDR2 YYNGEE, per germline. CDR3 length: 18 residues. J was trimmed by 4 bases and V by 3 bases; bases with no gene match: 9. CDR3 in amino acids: CASSGPLAGVGGANVLTF. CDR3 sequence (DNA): TGTGCCAGCAGCGGGCCACTAGCGGGAGTGGGAGGGGCCAACGTCCTGACTTTC.

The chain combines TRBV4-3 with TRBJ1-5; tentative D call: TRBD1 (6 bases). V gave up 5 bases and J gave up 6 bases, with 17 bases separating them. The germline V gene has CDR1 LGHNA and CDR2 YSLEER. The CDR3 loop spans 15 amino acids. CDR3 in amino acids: CASSTNHRVGQPQHF. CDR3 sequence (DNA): TGCGCCAGCAGCACCAATCACAGGGTGGGTCAGCCCCAGCATTTT.

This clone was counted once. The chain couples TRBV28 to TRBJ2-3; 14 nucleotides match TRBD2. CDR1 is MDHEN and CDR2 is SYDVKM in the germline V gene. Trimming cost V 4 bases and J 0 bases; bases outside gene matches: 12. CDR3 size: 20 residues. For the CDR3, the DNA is TGTGCCAGCAGTTCCCCCCGCCGGGGACTAGCGGGGGTAAGCACAGATACGCAGTATTTT. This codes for CASSSPRRGLAGVSTDTQYF.

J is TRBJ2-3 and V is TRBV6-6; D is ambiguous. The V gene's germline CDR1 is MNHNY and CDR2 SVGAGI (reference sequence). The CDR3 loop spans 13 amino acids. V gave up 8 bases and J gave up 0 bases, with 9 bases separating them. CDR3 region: CASLMDSTDTQYF. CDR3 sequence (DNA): TGTGCCAGCCTGATGGATAGCACAGATACGCAGTATTTT.

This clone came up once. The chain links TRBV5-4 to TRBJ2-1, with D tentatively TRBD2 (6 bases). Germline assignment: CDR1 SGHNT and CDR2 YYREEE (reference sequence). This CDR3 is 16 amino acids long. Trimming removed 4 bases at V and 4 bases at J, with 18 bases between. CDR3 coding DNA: TGTGCCAGCAGCCCTATAACAGGCGCGGGGTACAATGAGCAGTTCTTC. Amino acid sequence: CASSPITGAGYNEQFF. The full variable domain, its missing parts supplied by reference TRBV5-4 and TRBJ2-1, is ETGVTQSPTHLIKTRGQQVTLRCSSQSGHNTVSWYQQALGQGPQFIFQYYREEENGRGNFPPRFSGLQFPNYSSELNVNALELDDSALYLCASSPITGAGYNEQFFGPGTRLTVL.

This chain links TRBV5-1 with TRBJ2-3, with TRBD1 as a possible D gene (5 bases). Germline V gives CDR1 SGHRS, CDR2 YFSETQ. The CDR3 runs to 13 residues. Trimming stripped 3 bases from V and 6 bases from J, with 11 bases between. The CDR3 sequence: CASSSGIGDTQYF. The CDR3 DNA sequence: TGCGCCAGCAGCTCAGGGATCGGGGATACGCAGTATTTT.

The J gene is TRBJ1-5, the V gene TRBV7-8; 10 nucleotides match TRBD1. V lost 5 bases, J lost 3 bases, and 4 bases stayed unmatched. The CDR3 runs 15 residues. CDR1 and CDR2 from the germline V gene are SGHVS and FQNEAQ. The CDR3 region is CASSTGTGDNQPQHF. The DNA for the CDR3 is TGTGCCAGCAGCACTGGGACAGGGGACAATCAGCCCCAGCATTTT.

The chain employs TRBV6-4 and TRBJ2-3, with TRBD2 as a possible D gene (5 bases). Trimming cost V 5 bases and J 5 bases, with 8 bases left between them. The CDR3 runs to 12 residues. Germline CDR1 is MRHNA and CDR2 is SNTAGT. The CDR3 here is CASSLEGDTQYF. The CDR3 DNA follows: TGTGCCAGCAGTCTTGAGGGAGATACGCAGTATTTT.

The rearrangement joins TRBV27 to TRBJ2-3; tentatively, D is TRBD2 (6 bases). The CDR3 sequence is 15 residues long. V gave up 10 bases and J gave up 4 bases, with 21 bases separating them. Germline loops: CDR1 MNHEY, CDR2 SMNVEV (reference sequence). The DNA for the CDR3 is TGTGCCACCCGCGGTATGGGGGGTATCGCAGATACGCAGTATTTT. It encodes CATRGMGGIADTQYF.

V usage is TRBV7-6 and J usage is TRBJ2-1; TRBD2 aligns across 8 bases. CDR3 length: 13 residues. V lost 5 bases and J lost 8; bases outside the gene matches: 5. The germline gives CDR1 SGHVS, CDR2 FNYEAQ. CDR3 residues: CASSLGLADEQFF. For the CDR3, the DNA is TGTGCCAGCAGCCTCGGACTAGCCGATGAGCAGTTCTTC.

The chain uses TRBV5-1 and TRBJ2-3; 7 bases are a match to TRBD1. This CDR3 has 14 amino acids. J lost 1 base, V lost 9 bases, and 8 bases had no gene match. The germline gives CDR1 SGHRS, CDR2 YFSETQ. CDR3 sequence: CATQGDGRTDTQYF. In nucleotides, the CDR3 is TGCGCCACCCAGGGGGACGGGCGCACAGATACGCAGTATTTT.

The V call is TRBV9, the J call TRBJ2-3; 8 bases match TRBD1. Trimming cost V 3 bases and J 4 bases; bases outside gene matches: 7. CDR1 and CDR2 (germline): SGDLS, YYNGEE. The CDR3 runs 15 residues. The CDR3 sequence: CASSDQGARADTQYF. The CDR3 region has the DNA TGTGCCAGCAGCGATCAGGGGGCGCGGGCAGATACGCAGTATTTT.